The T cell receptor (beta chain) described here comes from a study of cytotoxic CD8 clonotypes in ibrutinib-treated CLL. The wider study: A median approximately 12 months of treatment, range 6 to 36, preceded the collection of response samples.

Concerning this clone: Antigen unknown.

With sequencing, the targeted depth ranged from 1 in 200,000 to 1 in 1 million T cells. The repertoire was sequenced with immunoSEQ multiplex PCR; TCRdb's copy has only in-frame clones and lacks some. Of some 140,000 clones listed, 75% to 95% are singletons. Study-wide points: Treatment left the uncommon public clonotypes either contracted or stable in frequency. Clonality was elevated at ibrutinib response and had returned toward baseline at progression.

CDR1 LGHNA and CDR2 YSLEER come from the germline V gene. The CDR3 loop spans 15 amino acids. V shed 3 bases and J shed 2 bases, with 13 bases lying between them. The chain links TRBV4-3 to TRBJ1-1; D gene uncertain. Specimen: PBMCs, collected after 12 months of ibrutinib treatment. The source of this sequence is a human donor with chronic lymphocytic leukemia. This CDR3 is CASSQSLGANTEAFF. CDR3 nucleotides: TGCGCCAGCAGCCAGAGTCTCGGAGCAAACACTGAAGCTTTCTTT.